Listed here are 11 T cell receptor beta chains from one sample, sequenced in a study of response to subunit inactivated influenza vaccine. Using its own MiXCR run on the RT-PCR reads, TCRdb lists one record per CDR3 protein. The top ten clones hold 10% to 15% of a sample with approximately 570,000 distinct CDR3 sequences, less than 10% of them seen once. The sample here was PBMCs from blood, taken less than 30 months after vaccination. The receptors were gathered from a man aged 50-75 years who received an inactivated influenza vaccine.

The chain joins TRBV12-3 or TRBV12-4 to TRBJ1-1; D is undetermined. Between the trimmed V and J ends, which lost 6 bases and 3 bases, there was a span of 11 bases. The CDR3 runs to 13 residues. CDR3 DNA sequence: TGTGCCAGCAGGGGATACATGGACACTGAAGCTTTCTTT. Translating it yields CASRGYMDTEAFF.

This clonotype was observed a few times. This chain connects TRBV12-3 or TRBV12-4 to TRBJ2-5; 11 bases line up with TRBD2. This CDR3 region has 13 residues. The trim removed 6 bases at V and 7 bases at J, leaving 4 bases unmatched. The CDR3 DNA reads TGTGCCAGCAGCCCTAGCGGGGGGCGGACCCAGTACTTC. It yields the protein CASSPSGGRTQYF.

This clonotype was observed a few times. V and J are TRBV29-1 and TRBJ1-2; D remains ambiguous. The germline CDR1 and CDR2 sequences are SQVTM and ANQGSEA. Trimming removed 0 bases from V and 4 bases from J, with 6 bases in between. This CDR3 has 12 amino acids. The CDR3 region is CSVEDGAYGYTF. As DNA, the CDR3 is TGCAGCGTTGAAGATGGTGCCTATGGCTACACCTTC.

V and J are TRBV6-1 and TRBJ1-2; D ambiguous. Germline V gene data show CDR1 as MNHNS and CDR2 as SASEGT. The CDR3 has 13 residues. Between the trimmed V and J ends, which lost 9 bases and 0 bases, there was a span of 11 bases. Here the CDR3 reads CASEQPSNYGYTF. CDR3 bases: TGTGCCAGTGAGCAGCCCTCTAACTATGGCTACACCTTC.

This chain joins TRBV20-1 and TRBJ2-7; 7 bases fit TRBD1. Germline trimming cut 5 bases from V and 1 base from J; bases unmatched to any gene: 11. The V gene's germline CDR1 is DFQATT and CDR2 SNEGSKA (reference sequence). The CDR3 consists of 15 residues. CDR3 region: CSAWDSRAPSYEQYF. The CDR3 DNA is TGCAGTGCTTGGGACAGCCGGGCACCTTCCTACGAGCAGTACTTC.

This clonotype occurred a few times. V is TRBV7-6 and J is TRBJ2-1; 10 bases are shared with TRBD2. The CDR3 is 16 residues long. Per the germline V gene, CDR1 is SGHVS and CDR2 is FNYEAQ. Unmatched junction bases numbered 1, after V lost 2 bases and J lost 0 bases. The DNA for the CDR3 is TGTGCCAGCAGCTTAACTAGCGGGGACTCCTACAATGAGCAGTTCTTC. This encodes CASSLTSGDSYNEQFF.

This clonotype has only a few counts. The gene calls are TRBV18 and TRBJ2-1; 9 bases are shared with TRBD1. In germline, CDR1 is KGHSH, CDR2 LQKENI. The trim removed 1 base at V and 3 bases at J, leaving 7 bases unmatched. This CDR3 contains 17 residues. The CDR3 coding sequence is TGTGCCAGCTCACCACGGACAGGGGTAAAACACTACAATGAGCAGTTCTTC. Protein: CASSPRTGVKHYNEQFF.

This clonotype has a count of ten or more. The CDR3 sequence: CASSLSPGVENGYTF. The CDR3 region has the DNA TGCGCCAGCAGCTTGTCACCGGGGGTAGAGAATGGCTACACCTTC. The chain employs TRBV5-1 and TRBJ1-2; TRBD1 might be the D (5 bases). Trimming shortened V by 1 base and J by 6 bases, and 16 bases separated the two germline ends. There are 15 residues in the CDR3. CDR1 and CDR2 from the germline V gene are SGHRS and YFSETQ.

This clonotype was observed a few times. The chain is built from TRBV29-1 and TRBJ1-1; no firm D call. Germline V gene lookup returns CDR1 SQVTM and CDR2 ANQGSEA. The CDR3 sequence is 8 residues long. Trimming took 6 bases from V and 7 from J, leaving 3 bases between them. The chain's CDR3 is CSVGEAFF. In DNA form, the CDR3 reads TGCAGCGTAGGTGAAGCTTTCTTT.

With regard to this clonotype: This may arise from a read error, as a much more abundant clone is one base away. The chain combines TRBV24-1 with TRBJ2-2, with unresolved D. Deletions cut 1 base from V and 3 bases from J, with 5 bases between. This CDR3 is 14 amino acids long. Germline V gene sequence: CDR1 KGHDR, CDR2 SFDVKD. CDR3 sequence: CATSDLRDTGELFF. The CDR3 region has the DNA TGTGCCACCAGTGATTTACGAGACACCGGGGAGCTGTTTTTT.

This clonotype came up a few times. V is TRBV7-2 and J is TRBJ2-7, with D perhaps assigned TRBD1 or TRBD2 (5 bases each). The CDR3 length is 15 residues. The germline V gene encodes CDR1 SGHTA and CDR2 FQGNSA. The ends were cut back, 4 bases at V and 0 bases at J, with 13 bases in the middle. The CDR3 DNA is TGTGCCAGCAGCTCGAGGGGACGGTCCTCCTACGAGCAGTACTTC. Translation: CASSSRGRSSYEQYF.